The clone carrying this T cell receptor beta chain is classed as medium-sized (0.01 to 0.1%). Its antigen is as yet unknown. The data are from a study of T and B cells in COVID-19 patients. Study background: Most recovered patients had mild to moderate COVID-19 treated as outpatients.

Overall study results and limits: There were over 2,000 TCR clusters exclusive to the recovered cohort, a few dozen with low generation probability.

TRB was amplified from about 250-500 ng of blood genomic DNA. TRB rearrangements were amplified by multiplex PCR with BIOMED2 TRB-A/B primers. Each CDR3 protein is one row after TCRdb ran MiXCR on the multiplex PCR reads. The sample holds over 7,000 distinct CDR3 sequences, about 22% seen once. The sample comprised blood. The receptor was derived from a human donor who had recovered from COVID-19.

The CDR3 bases are TGTGCCAGCAGTGCCCTAGCGGGGGGGCCAGATACGCAGTATTTT. Translated: CASSALAGGPDTQYF. This chain connects TRBV6-1 to TRBJ2-3; TRBD2 agrees at 12 bases. Germline V gene data show CDR1 as MNHNS and CDR2 as SASEGT. J lost 4 bases, V lost 4 bases, and 3 bases had no gene match. CDR3 size: 15 residues.